What follows are 22 T cell receptor beta chains derived from one specimen sequenced in a study of T-cell reconstitution after alpha-beta-depleted transplantation in children. The TCRbeta library incorporated unique molecular identifiers. TCRdb reprocessed the PCR reads with MiXCR, giving one entry per CDR3 protein. The table has 350,000 to 450,000 distinct CDR3 sequences, approximately 12% seen once. The sequences come from PBMCs, collected from the stem cell graft. The source of these receptors is a human donor who donated a stem cell graft to a child with Fanconi anemia.

This chain connects TRBV4-3 to TRBJ2-1, with 8 nucleotides matching TRBD1. The CDR3 spans 14 residues. J was trimmed by 9 bases and V by 4 bases; bases with no gene match: 8. CDR1 is LGHNA, CDR2 YSLEER, per germline. The CDR3 bases are TGCGCCAGCAGCCCAGTTTACAGGGGGAGTGAGCAGTTCTTC. Residues: CASSPVYRGSEQFF.

Many counts were recorded for this clonotype. The gene calls are TRBV6-2 or TRBV6-3 and TRBJ2-7; possible D gene TRBD1, 6 bases. Trimming took off 6 bases at V and 3 bases at J, with 24 bases between the two ends. Germline CDR1 and CDR2: MNHEY and SVGEGT. There are 17 residues in the CDR3. CDR3 loop: CASSPTPGTPMDYEQYV. The CDR3 DNA is TGTGCCAGCAGCCCCACCCCCGGGACACCGATGGACTACGAGCAGTACGTC.

Many counts were recorded for this clonotype. The J gene is TRBJ2-2, the V gene TRBV9; possibly TRBD1 for D (5 bases). CDR1 SGDLS and CDR2 YYNGEE come from the germline V gene. Between the trimmed V and J ends, which lost 4 bases and 2 bases, there was a span of 21 bases. CDR3 length equals 18 residues. CDR3 region: CASSIKPPDTYNTGELFF. The DNA for the CDR3 is TGTGCCAGCAGCATAAAACCGCCGGACACCTATAACACCGGGGAGCTGTTTTTT.

The chain couples TRBV7-2 to TRBJ1-5, with TRBD1 as a possible D gene (6 bases). Deletions cut 4 bases from V and 1 base from J, with 11 bases between. The CDR3 sequence is 15 residues long. Germline values: CDR1 SGHTA, CDR2 FQGNSA. The CDR3 is CASSYRAISNQPQHF. Here the CDR3 DNA reads TGTGCCAGCAGCTACAGGGCCATAAGCAATCAGCCCCAGCATTTT.

The J gene is TRBJ1-1, the V gene TRBV20-1; D perhaps matches TRBD1 (5 bases). V was trimmed by 3 bases and J by 2 bases, leaving 13 bases between them. Germline CDR1 is DFQATT and CDR2 is SNEGSKA (reference sequence). This CDR3 spans 14 amino acids. The CDR3 protein is CSARGGPRNTEAFF. The CDR3 DNA reads TGCAGTGCTAGGGGGGGACCTCGAAACACTGAAGCTTTCTTT.

This clonotype showed up just a few times. The chain is built from TRBV20-1 and TRBJ1-2; tentative D call: TRBD1 (5 bases). Trimming removed 3 bases at V and 2 bases at J, with 7 bases between. Germline V CDR1 and CDR2: DFQATT, SNEGSKA (reference sequence). The CDR3 length is 12 residues. The CDR3 region has the DNA TGCAGTGCTAGCGAGGGGAACTATGGCTACACCTTC. This encodes CSASEGNYGYTF.

This clonotype was seen a few times. The V call is TRBV20-1, the J call TRBJ1-4; possible D gene TRBD1, 6 bases. Germline assignment: CDR1 DFQATT and CDR2 SNEGSKA (reference sequence). Trimming left V 0 bases short and J 5 bases short, with 10 bases between. This CDR3 has 14 amino acids. CDR3 DNA sequence: TGCAGTGCTAGAGAAGTAACAGGGAATGAAAAACTGTTTTTT. It yields the protein CSAREVTGNEKLFF.

The gene calls are TRBV15 and TRBJ1-5, with TRBD1 as a possible D gene (6 bases). Germline lookup yields CDR1 LNHNV and CDR2 YYDKDF (reference sequence). The CDR3 has 15 residues. Trimming took 0 bases from V and 6 from J, leaving 12 bases between them. In nucleotides, the CDR3 is TGTGCCACCAGCAGAGATCTTCAGGGGACTCAGCCCCAGCATTTT. It encodes CATSRDLQGTQPQHF.

The V and J genes are TRBV2 and TRBJ2-7, with D possibly TRBD2 on 6 matching bases. Germline assignment: CDR1 SNHLY and CDR2 FYNNEI. The CDR3 totals 12 residues. V was trimmed by 6 bases and J by 7 bases, leaving 13 bases between them. The CDR3 DNA reads as TGTGCCAGCAGGGGACTCGCTCGGGAGCAGTACGTC. Amino acid sequence: CASRGLAREQYV.

This clonotype was recorded a few times. V gene TRBV20-1 combines with J gene TRBJ2-2, with D possibly being TRBD1 (5 bases). CDR1 is DFQATT and CDR2 is SNEGSKA in the germline V gene (reference sequence). V was shortened by 1 base and J by 6 bases, with 12 bases between the two germline ends. The CDR3 has 14 amino acids. CDR3 sequence reads: CSARAGIVAGELFF. In DNA form, the CDR3 reads TGCAGTGCTAGAGCAGGGATTGTCGCCGGGGAGCTGTTTTTT.

This clonotype was seen repeatedly, ten times or more. The V call is TRBV5-1, the J call TRBJ1-6; D is undetermined. Trimming cost V 5 bases and J 2 bases, with 14 bases left between them. CDR1 is SGHRS and CDR2 is YFSETQ in the germline V gene. The CDR3 is 16 residues long. The CDR3 loop reads CASRRDPSTYNSPLHF. The CDR3 DNA reads as TGCGCCAGCAGGAGAGATCCTAGCACCTATAATTCACCCCTCCACTTT.

This clonotype was recorded many times. The V call is TRBV28, the J call TRBJ2-3, with D unclear. In germline, CDR1 is MDHEN, CDR2 SYDVKM. The CDR3 covers 13 residues. Trimming took 3 bases from V and 7 from J, leaving 11 bases between them. The CDR3 reads CASSLGPEHTQYF. As DNA, the CDR3 is TGTGCCAGCAGTTTGGGCCCAGAACATACGCAGTATTTT. The whole variable domain, filled in from reference TRBV28 and TRBJ2-3, reads DVKVTQSSRYLVKRTGEKVFLECVQDMDHENMFWYRQDPGLGLRLIYFSYDVKMKEKGDIPEGYSVSREKKERFSLILESASTNQTSMYLCASSLGPEHTQYFGPGTRLTVL.

This clonotype was seen ten or more times. Here the CDR3 reads CASSLDRRETQYF. The DNA for the CDR3 is TGTGCCAGCAGCTTGGACAGGAGAGAGACCCAGTACTTC. The rearrangement joins TRBV7-8 to TRBJ2-5; 7 positions match TRBD1. The CDR3 has 13 amino acids. The trim removed 3 bases at V and 4 bases at J, leaving 2 bases unmatched. Germline CDR1 is SGHVS and CDR2 is FQNEAQ. Based on the CDR3 plus reference TRBV7-8 and TRBJ2-5, the full variable domain is GAGVSQSPRYKVAKRGQDVALRCDPISGHVSLFWYQQALGQGPEFLTYFQNEAQLDKSGLPSDRFFAERPEGSVSTLKIQRTQQEDSAVYLCASSLDRRETQYFGPGTRLLVL.

This clonotype was found many times. Germline is not matched at one junction end, which may reflect a read error. The CDR3 spells CASSLEGSDTQYF. CDR3 sequence (DNA): TGTGCCAGCAGCCTGGAGGGTTCAGATACGCAGTATTTT. This chain joins TRBV5-1 and TRBJ2-3, with D maybe TRBD2 (6 bases). Germline values: CDR1 SGHRS, CDR2 YFSETQ. The CDR3 totals 13 residues.

The rearrangement joins TRBV12-3 or TRBV12-4 to TRBJ1-6; possibly TRBD1 for D (5 bases). Trimming cost V 8 bases and J 7 bases, with 9 bases left between them. The CDR3 covers 12 residues. The CDR3 DNA reads as TGTGCCAGCGGGGCAGGGAATTCACCCCTCCACTTT. Translating it yields CASGAGNSPLHF.

Many counts were recorded for this clonotype. The chain carries TRBV6-2 or TRBV6-3 and TRBJ2-7; 7 nucleotides agree with TRBD1. V shed 6 bases and J 3 bases; nucleotides not matched to a gene: 8. The CDR3 consists of 14 residues. Germline V gene data show CDR1 as MNHEY and CDR2 as SVGEGT. The DNA for the CDR3 is TGTGCCAGCAGACAGACAGGGTCCCTCTACGAGCAGTACTTC. This sequence encodes CASRQTGSLYEQYF.

This clonotype was recorded many times. The J gene is TRBJ1-1, the V gene TRBV5-1; TRBD1 matches at 7 bases. With V trimmed by 1 base and J by 2 bases, 8 bases remained unmatched. This CDR3 spans 16 amino acids. CDR1 and CDR2 from the germline V gene are SGHRS and YFSETQ. The CDR3 region is CASSLSANRGNTEAFF. The CDR3 nucleotides are TGCGCCAGCAGCTTGTCGGCGAACAGGGGTAACACTGAAGCTTTCTTT.

V gene TRBV10-3 combines with J gene TRBJ2-2; D is unclear. V lost 9 bases and J 5 bases, leaving 7 bases between the germline ends. The CDR3 is made up of 11 amino acids. Germline lookup yields CDR1 ENHRY and CDR2 SYGVKD. CDR3 in amino acids: CAIRRTGELFF. In DNA, the CDR3 is TGTGCCATTCGACGGACCGGGGAGCTGTTTTTT.

This clonotype came up a few times. This chain links TRBV4-2 with TRBJ1-5; D not certain. The CDR3 extends over 17 amino acids. Germline loops: CDR1 LGHNA, CDR2 YNFKEQ. Trimming left V 2 bases short and J 0 bases short, with 14 bases between. The CDR3 bases are TGTGCCAGCAGCCAATTCTCGGGAGGAGATAGCAATCAGCCCCAGCATTTT. Protein: CASSQFSGGDSNQPQHF.

The sample holds a few counts of this clonotype. The chain is built from TRBV20-1 and TRBJ2-5; unclear D gene. The germline V gene encodes CDR1 DFQATT and CDR2 SNEGSKA (reference sequence). This CDR3 spans 16 amino acids. Trimming removed 0 bases from V and 0 bases from J, with 14 bases in between. The DNA of the CDR3 is TGCAGTGCTAGAGACCCACAGACGGCGTACCAAGAGACCCAGTACTTC. Residues: CSARDPQTAYQETQYF.

This clonotype occurred a few times. The genes are TRBV6-1 and TRBJ2-1, with TRBD2 as a possible D gene (5 bases). V lost 6 bases and J lost 2, with 14 bases in between. The length of the CDR3 is 15 residues. The V gene's germline CDR1 is MNHNS and CDR2 SASEGT. The CDR3 region has the DNA TGTGCCAGCAGCCAAACGGGGTCCCCCTACAATGAGCAGTTCTTC. Its translation is CASSQTGSPYNEQFF.

This chain uses TRBV7-2 with TRBJ2-3; D remains unclear. Trimming pared 2 bases from V and 7 bases from J, leaving 16 bases between. Per the germline V gene, CDR1 is SGHTA and CDR2 is FQGNSA. The CDR3 contains 15 residues. The CDR3 DNA is TGTGCCAGCAGCTTAATGGCAGGTCCGGGTAATACGCAGTATTTT. Translating gives CASSLMAGPGNTQYF.